This T cell receptor beta chain was obtained from a study of cytomegalovirus exposure and HLA in healthy donors. Germline V gene data show CDR1 as SGHRS and CDR2 as YFSETQ. There are 15 residues in the CDR3. The V end lost 1 base, the J end lost 4 bases, and 14 bases lay between the germline ends. It was with 60 Vbeta and 13 Jbeta primers that the PCR ran. Sequenced by immunoSEQ multiplex PCR; TCRdb stores in-frame clones only, minus some. The table has around 150,000 clones, over 60% seen once. The receptor was isolated from a male donor in good health and CMV-seronegative. The genes are TRBV5-1 and TRBJ2-5; D perhaps matches TRBD2 (7 bases). The sequencing sample was made of PBMCs. This CDR3 reads CASSLYRGGPETQYF. CDR3 coding DNA: TGCGCCAGCAGCTTGTATAGGGGGGGACCAGAGACCCAGTACTTC.